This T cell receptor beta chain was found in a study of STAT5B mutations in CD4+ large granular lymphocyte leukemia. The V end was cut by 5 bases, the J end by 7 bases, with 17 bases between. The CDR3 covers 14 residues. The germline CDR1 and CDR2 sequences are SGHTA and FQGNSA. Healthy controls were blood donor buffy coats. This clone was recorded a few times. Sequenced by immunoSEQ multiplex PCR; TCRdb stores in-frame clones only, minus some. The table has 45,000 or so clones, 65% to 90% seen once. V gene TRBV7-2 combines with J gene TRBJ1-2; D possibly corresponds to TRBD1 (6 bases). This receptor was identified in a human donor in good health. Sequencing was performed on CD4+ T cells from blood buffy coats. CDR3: CASSRPGAGVGYTF. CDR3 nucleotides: TGTGCCAGCAGCAGACCGGGGGCAGGGGTTGGCTACACCTTC. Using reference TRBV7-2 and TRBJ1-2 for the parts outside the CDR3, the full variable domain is GAGVSQSPSNKVTEKGKDVELRCDPISGHTALYWYRQSLGQGLEFLIYFQGNSAPDKSGLPSDRFSAERTGGSVSTLTIQRTQQEDSAVYLCASSRPGAGVGYTFGSGTRLTVV.